This TCR beta chain appears in the sequencing data of a study of technical replicates of blood from several donors. Repertoires were generated with immunoSEQ multiplex PCR, while TCRdb's copy carries only in-frame clones and drops some. This table has about 85,000 clones, around 94% appearing once. Trimming removed 1 base at V and 3 bases at J, with 10 bases between. This CDR3 has 14 residues. Germline V gives CDR1 SGDLS, CDR2 YYNGEE. Sequencing was done on a sample of T cells isolated from PBMCs. The chain combines TRBV9 with TRBJ2-5; D not certain. The clonotype comes from a human donor in good health. CDR3 sequence reads: CASSVLGLEETQYF. DNA of the CDR3: TGTGCCAGCAGCGTACTTGGCCTAGAAGAGACCCAGTACTTC.